Listed below are T cell receptor beta chains from one sample, sequenced in a study of cytomegalovirus exposure and HLA in healthy donors. Method: immunoSEQ multiplex PCR; TCRdb's copy keeps in-frame clones and lacks some. In the table there are tens of thousands of clones, 68% of which are singletons. Sample: PBMCs. The receptor source for this set is a woman in her 30s in good health and CMV-seronegative. CDR3s leave out the opening cysteine and the closing phenylalanine or tryptophan. Each record gives: J gene, CDR3 length, D gene, V gene, CDR3 protein. The D gene is left open where the match is weak.

j_gene: TRBJ2-7; len: 14; d_gene: TRBD1; v_gene: TRBV19; CDR3aa: ASSGQGQGQAYEQY
j_gene: TRBJ1-5; len: 14; d_gene: .; v_gene: TRBV7-9; CDR3aa: ASSLGAGLSNQPQH
j_gene: TRBJ2-3; len: 15; d_gene: TRBD2; v_gene: TRBV28; CDR3aa: ATTPGLAGGITDTQY
j_gene: TRBJ1-4; len: 13; d_gene: TRBD1; v_gene: TRBV5-1; CDR3aa: ASSLNRGINEKLF
j_gene: TRBJ1-1; len: 13; d_gene: .; v_gene: TRBV19; CDR3aa: ASRFNGGAGTEAF
j_gene: TRBJ2-5; len: 10; d_gene: TRBD2; v_gene: TRBV10-3; CDR3aa: AISSGGETQY
j_gene: TRBJ1-4; len: 12; d_gene: .; v_gene: TRBV19; CDR3aa: ASSIRQFNEKLF
j_gene: TRBJ1-2; len: 12; d_gene: .; v_gene: TRBV10-3; CDR3aa: AISEATGKEGYT
j_gene: TRBJ2-5; len: 14; d_gene: .; v_gene: TRBV11-2; CDR3aa: ASSLDLAGLGETQY
j_gene: TRBJ2-6; len: 13; d_gene: .; v_gene: TRBV7-9; CDR3aa: ASSFSGSGANVLT
j_gene: TRBJ2-2; len: 10; d_gene: TRBD1; v_gene: TRBV30; CDR3aa: AWDRDTGELF
j_gene: TRBJ2-1; len: 17; d_gene: TRBD2; v_gene: TRBV4-2; CDR3aa: ASSGPGTSGGAYQNEQF
j_gene: TRBJ1-1; len: 12; d_gene: .; v_gene: TRBV19; CDR3aa: ASSMRSVNTEAF
j_gene: TRBJ1-4; len: 13; d_gene: .; v_gene: TRBV19; CDR3aa: ASSIANSGNEKLF
j_gene: TRBJ2-1; len: 13; d_gene: .; v_gene: TRBV9; CDR3aa: ASRPAGADGDEQF
j_gene: TRBJ2-1; len: 13; d_gene: .; v_gene: TRBV7-9; CDR3aa: ASSFGRGSYNEQF
j_gene: TRBJ1-2; len: 14; d_gene: TRBD1; v_gene: TRBV6-6; CDR3aa: ASSSPARDRKYGYT
j_gene: TRBJ1-6; len: 12; d_gene: .; v_gene: TRBV21-1; CDR3aa: ASSKRLRNSPLH
j_gene: TRBJ1-1; len: 15; d_gene: .; v_gene: TRBV9; CDR3aa: ASSAQGYSESATEAF
j_gene: TRBJ2-7; len: 12; d_gene: TRBD2; v_gene: TRBV7-2; CDR3aa: ASSSGLAVRGQY
j_gene: TRBJ1-5; len: 15; d_gene: TRBD1; v_gene: TRBV4-1; CDR3aa: ASSQDGQGLSNQPQH
j_gene: TRBJ1-1; len: 13; d_gene: TRBD1; v_gene: TRBV5-1; CDR3aa: ASSLPTGESTEAF
j_gene: TRBJ2-7; len: 14; d_gene: TRBD2; v_gene: TRBV7-9; CDR3aa: ASSSLERTSRYEQY
j_gene: TRBJ2-1; len: 12; d_gene: .; v_gene: TRBV5-6; CDR3aa: ASSLVLVTNEQF
j_gene: TRBJ1-1; len: 11; d_gene: .; v_gene: TRBV21-1; CDR3aa: ASSKRGQGKAF
j_gene: TRBJ1-3; len: 12; d_gene: .; v_gene: TRBV30; CDR3aa: AWKDWSSGNTIY
j_gene: TRBJ1-5; len: 12; d_gene: .; v_gene: TRBV29-1; CDR3aa: SQRRTAMYQPQH
j_gene: TRBJ1-2; len: 13; d_gene: .; v_gene: TRBV27; CDR3aa: ASSLYAGGAYGYT
j_gene: TRBJ2-5; len: 10; d_gene: .; v_gene: TRBV4-1; CDR3aa: ASSQDFRTQY
j_gene: TRBJ2-7; len: 13; d_gene: TRBD1; v_gene: TRBV4-3; CDR3aa: ASSHSGTGEYEQY
j_gene: TRBJ2-5; len: 12; d_gene: .; v_gene: TRBV7-9; CDR3aa: ASSAQEGRGTQY
j_gene: TRBJ1-1; len: 13; d_gene: TRBD1; v_gene: TRBV10-3; CDR3aa: AIRKQGAGNTEAF
j_gene: TRBJ2-5; len: 14; d_gene: TRBD2; v_gene: TRBV5-6; CDR3aa: ASSSTSGVRRETQY
j_gene: TRBJ2-4; len: 13; d_gene: .; v_gene: TRBV19; CDR3aa: ASSMAGYDKNIQY
j_gene: TRBJ2-1; len: 14; d_gene: TRBD1; v_gene: TRBV7-9; CDR3aa: ASSSGTGGRYDEQF
j_gene: TRBJ2-1; len: 12; d_gene: .; v_gene: TRBV6-1; CDR3aa: ATAADLTYNEQF
j_gene: TRBJ1-2; len: 11; d_gene: .; v_gene: TRBV28; CDR3aa: ASRPQGYYGYT
j_gene: TRBJ2-1; len: 10; d_gene: .; v_gene: TRBV18; CDR3aa: ASSPPGGEQF
j_gene: TRBJ1-6; len: 11; d_gene: .; v_gene: TRBV30; CDR3aa: AWRGGYNSPLH
j_gene: TRBJ1-4; len: 15; d_gene: TRBD1; v_gene: TRBV7-9; CDR3aa: ASSSQNRGIANEKLF
j_gene: TRBJ2-1; len: 13; d_gene: .; v_gene: TRBV5-8; CDR3aa: ASSLTGGDYNEQF
j_gene: TRBJ2-2; len: 16; d_gene: .; v_gene: TRBV12-2; CDR3aa: ASRLAIRLADYTGELF
j_gene: TRBJ1-4; len: 12; d_gene: .; v_gene: TRBV7-2; CDR3aa: ASSLAGANEKLF
j_gene: TRBJ2-7; len: 10; d_gene: TRBD1; v_gene: TRBV6-1; CDR3aa: ASRLTGNEQY
j_gene: TRBJ1-2; len: 14; d_gene: TRBD1; v_gene: TRBV28; CDR3aa: ASRPGQGIGNYGYT
j_gene: TRBJ1-2; len: 12; d_gene: TRBD1; v_gene: TRBV5-4; CDR3aa: ASNAGGFSYGYT
j_gene: TRBJ2-3; len: 11; d_gene: .; v_gene: TRBV9; CDR3aa: ASSVGGGLEQY